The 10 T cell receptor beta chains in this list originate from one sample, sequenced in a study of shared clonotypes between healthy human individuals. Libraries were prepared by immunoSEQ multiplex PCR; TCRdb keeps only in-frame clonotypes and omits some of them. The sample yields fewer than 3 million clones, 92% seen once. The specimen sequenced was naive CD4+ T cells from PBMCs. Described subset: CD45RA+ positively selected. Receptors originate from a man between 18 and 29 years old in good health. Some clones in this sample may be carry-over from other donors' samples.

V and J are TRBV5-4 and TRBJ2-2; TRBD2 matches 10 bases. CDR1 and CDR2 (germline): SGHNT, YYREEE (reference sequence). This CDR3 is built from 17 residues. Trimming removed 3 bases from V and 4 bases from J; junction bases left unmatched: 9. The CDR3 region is CASSSKREGPGTGELFF. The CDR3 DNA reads TGTGCCAGCAGCTCGAAGCGGGAGGGCCCAGGCACCGGGGAGCTGTTTTTT.

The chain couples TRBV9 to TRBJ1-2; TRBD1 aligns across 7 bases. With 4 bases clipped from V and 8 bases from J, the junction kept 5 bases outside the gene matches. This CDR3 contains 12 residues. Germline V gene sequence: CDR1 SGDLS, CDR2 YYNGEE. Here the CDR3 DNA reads TGTGCCAGCAGCCAGACAGGGTGGGGCTACACCTTC. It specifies CASSQTGWGYTF.

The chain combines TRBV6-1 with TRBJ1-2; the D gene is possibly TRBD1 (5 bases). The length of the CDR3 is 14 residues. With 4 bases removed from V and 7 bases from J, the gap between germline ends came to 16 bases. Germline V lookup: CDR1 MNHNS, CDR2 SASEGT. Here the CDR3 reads CASSATEKMGGYTF. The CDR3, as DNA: TGTGCCAGCAGTGCGACAGAAAAAATGGGTGGCTACACCTTC.

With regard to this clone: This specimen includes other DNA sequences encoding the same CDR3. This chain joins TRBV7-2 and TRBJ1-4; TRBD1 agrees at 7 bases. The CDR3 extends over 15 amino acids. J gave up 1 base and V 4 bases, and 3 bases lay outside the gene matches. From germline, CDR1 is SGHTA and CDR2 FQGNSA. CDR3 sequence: CASSSRQGTNEKLFF. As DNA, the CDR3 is TGTGCCAGCAGCTCTAGACAGGGAACTAATGAAAAACTGTTTTTT.

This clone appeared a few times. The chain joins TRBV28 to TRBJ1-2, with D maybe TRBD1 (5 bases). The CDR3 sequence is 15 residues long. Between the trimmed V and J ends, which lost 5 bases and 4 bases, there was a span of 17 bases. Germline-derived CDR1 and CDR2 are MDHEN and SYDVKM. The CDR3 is CASSDSGPGIYGYTF. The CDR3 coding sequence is TGTGCCAGCAGTGACTCAGGGCCCGGAATCTATGGCTACACCTTC.

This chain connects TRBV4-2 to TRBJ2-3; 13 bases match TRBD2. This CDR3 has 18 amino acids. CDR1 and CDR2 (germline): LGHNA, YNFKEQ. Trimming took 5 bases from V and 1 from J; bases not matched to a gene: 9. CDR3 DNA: TGTGCCAGCAGCTCTCGGACTAGCGGGAGTATGGGCACAGATACGCAGTATTTT. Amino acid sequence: CASSSRTSGSMGTDTQYF.

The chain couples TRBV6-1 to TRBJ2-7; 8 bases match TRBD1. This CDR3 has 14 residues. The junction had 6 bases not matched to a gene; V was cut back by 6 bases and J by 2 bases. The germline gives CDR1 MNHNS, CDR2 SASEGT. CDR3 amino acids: CASRPTGVPYEQYF. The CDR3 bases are TGTGCCAGCAGGCCGACAGGGGTCCCCTACGAGCAGTACTTC.

CDR3 sequence: CASGQISYNEQFF. The CDR3 nucleotides are TGTGCCTCCGGGCAAATCTCCTACAATGAGCAGTTCTTC. The rearrangement uses TRBV28 and TRBJ2-1; D is undetermined. Germline CDR1 is MDHEN and CDR2 is SYDVKM. V lost 11 bases and J 0 bases, leaving 11 bases between the germline ends. The CDR3 runs 13 residues. Complete variable domain (other parts from reference TRBV28 and TRBJ2-1): DVKVTQSSRYLVKRTGEKVFLECVQDMDHENMFWYRQDPGLGLRLIYFSYDVKMKEKGDIPEGYSVSREKKERFSLILESASTNQTSMYLCASGQISYNEQFFGPGTRLTVL.

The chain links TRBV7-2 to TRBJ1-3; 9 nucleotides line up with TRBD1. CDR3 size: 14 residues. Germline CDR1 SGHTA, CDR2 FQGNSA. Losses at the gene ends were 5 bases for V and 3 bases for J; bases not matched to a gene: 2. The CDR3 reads CASSRTGVGNTIYF. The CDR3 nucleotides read TGTGCCAGCAGCCGGACAGGGGTTGGAAACACCATATATTTT.

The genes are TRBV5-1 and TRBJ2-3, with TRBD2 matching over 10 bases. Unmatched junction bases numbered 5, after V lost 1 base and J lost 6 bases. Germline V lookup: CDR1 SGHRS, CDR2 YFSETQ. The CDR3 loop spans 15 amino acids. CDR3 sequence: CASSLSSGSVDTQYF. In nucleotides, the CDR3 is TGCGCCAGCAGCTTGTCTAGCGGGAGTGTGGATACGCAGTATTTT.